The sequence of this T cell receptor beta chain was determined in a study of CD4+ T cells in melanoma. Profiling relied on immunoSEQ multiplex PCR, and the TCRdb table lists in-frame clones only, not all of them. The sample records roughly 50,000 clones, 89% being singletons. In regard to this clone: As yet, its antigen is unknown.

Study-level points and caveats: Reportedly, melanoma neoantigen-specific CD4+ T cells showed varied differentiation states. CD8+ T cell, macrophage and B cell function reportedly correlated with neoantigen-specific CD4+ T cells.

Sequencing was done on a sample of peripheral blood. This receptor was obtained from a human donor with melanoma.

Written as DNA, the CDR3 is TGTGCCAGCAGTGAAGCCGGCGTCTTAAGCACAGATACGCAGTATTTT. It specifies CASSEAGVLSTDTQYF. This rearrangement joins TRBV6-1 to TRBJ2-3; D remains unclear. V was pared by 0 bases and J by 0 bases, with 10 bases between. This CDR3 comprises 16 residues. The germline V gene has CDR1 MNHNS and CDR2 SASEGT.